The sequence of this T cell receptor (beta chain) was determined in a study of shared clonotypes between healthy human individuals (dated by TCRdb to 2020 to 2022). Context from the whole study: The cohort included three men and a couple of women between 18 and 49 years of age. For each donor, CD4 naive and CD4 memory were each run on three plates, CD8 naive on two plates, and CD8 memory on one plate. To estimate repertoire size and how much clonotypes are shared between individuals, the study performed deep sequencing of blood TCR repertoires from a few healthy adults. To increase sequencing depth and limit assay-specific biases, different laboratories used diverse techniques to prepare libraries and sequence TCR repertoires. Leukapheresis yielded between about 0.85 and 10 billion PBMCs per donor.

In the case of this clone: Its antigen is still unknown. Base qualities are missing; no much larger clone stands one base away.

Germline trimming: 4 bases from V, 2 bases from J; junction bases outside gene matches: 6. Looking up the germline V gene yields CDR1 SGHRS and CDR2 YFSETQ. From the cysteine up to the phenylalanine, the CDR3 has a length of 17 residues. The kept DNA is CDR3 alone, 51 bases in frame from the first base. The paper as a whole reports these results and caveats: Based on pairwise subsampling, the degree of clonotype sharing among donors was expected to be affected by sequencing depth. Clonotypes shared by all four sorted-subset donors showed higher generation probabilities than non-shared clonotypes. The small number of donors limited the genetic and exposure-history diversity represented. Even with the large sequencing depth, rarefaction of the sorted-subset datasets indicated that sequencing was incomplete. Naive subsets generally had larger estimated clonotype richness than memory subsets. Sampling was restricted to blood, and TCR repertoires in tissues likely differ from the TCR repertoires found in blood. Sharing across a few donors was observed for about 5% of naive CD4, over 3% of naive CD8, around 2.5% of memory CD4, and over 0.3% of memory CD8 clonotypes.

The donors were healthy, HIV-negative adults who had no recently reported acute infections or vaccinations. Every donor was a Caucasian adult living in Nashville, Tennessee, USA. CD4+ T cells were enriched by magnetic negative selection; naive cells were then positively selected on CD45RA, and the negative fraction formed the memory subset. After blood collection by leukapheresis, PBMCs were isolated using Ficoll-Histopaque density gradient centrifugation and then cryopreserved in the vapor phase of liquid nitrogen. Analytical flow cytometry was used to check the purity and quantity of every magnetically sorted T cell population. Genomic DNA was isolated from each sorted fraction and quantified by UV absorbance on a Nanodrop 2000c. TCR CDR3 regions were amplified from genomic DNA by multiplex PCR using the deep immunoSEQ assay. Genomic DNA extracted from each cell subset was distributed evenly over all wells of several immunoSEQ 96-well plates, and each plate served as one replicate. For sorted subsets, roughly 190 ng of genomic DNA, equivalent to around 29,000 T cell genomes, went into each replicate PCR. The purified libraries were quantified using a Qubit 3.0 fluorometer, sized with a Bioanalyzer 2100, and then quantified again using the KAPA Library Quantification kit. Every immunoSEQ 96-well plate was sequenced on a separate single-read 150-cycle Illumina NextSeq 550 flow cell. Per the authors' processing: Because the immunoSEQ output included only junctional sequences and no quality scores, the filtering could not be the same as the filtering used for full-length reads. To assign V/J genes and CDR3, sequences were annotated using PyIR, a Python wrapper for IgBLAST v1.9, with IMGT germline references. Any read was removed if the V/J assignment was weak (E-value above 1e-6), the CDR3 was missing, or the read contained stop codons, out-of-frame junctions, or ambiguous translated residues. A V3J clonotype was defined by an identical inferred V gene, J gene, and CDR3 amino acid sequence. To compute the percentage overlap between repertoires, the number of shared unique clonotypes was divided by the size of the smaller repertoire. RTK rarefaction, the Chao1 estimator, and Recon v2.1 estimates of unobserved clonotypes were used to assess repertoire richness. Generation probabilities for all TCRbeta clonotypes obtained by the gDNA method from a few donors were computed using OLGA. TCRdb took over this immuneACCESS table, retaining in-frame rearrangements with V and J assigned. Such tables are incomplete; in checked studies, under half of the missing clones stem from an unresolved V gene, and the remainder is unexplained. V and J calls and clone size are as listed in that table; D and trimming were resolved from the DNA. The sample table records more than 1.2 million clones; about 98.5% of these occur just once. The ten largest clones capture about 0.35% of the sample.

Sequenced: naive CD4+ T cells sorted from blood. What this sample's cell subset or site label stands for: CD45RA+ positively selected. This sequence originates from a man between 25 and 39 years old in good health. Rearrangement joined TRBV5-1 to TRBJ2-6; the junction holds 10 bases that match TRBD1. The base sequence is TGCGCCAGCAGCCCCTGGACAGGGGGAACTGGGGCCAACGTCCTGACTTTC. Translated, this gives CASSPWTGGTGANVLTF.